These T cell receptor beta chains were read from a single sample in a study of human T cells and chemical hapten exposure. TCRdb reprocessed the RACE reads via MiXCR and lists one record per CDR3 protein. The profile shows around 360,000 distinct CDR3 sequences, roughly 6% of them singletons. Sequencing used whole blood, obtained in connection with sensitization to the hapten diphenylcyclopropenone (DPC). The receptors stem from a woman younger than 35 with alopecia areata. Some clones in this sample may be carry-over from other donors' samples. The CDR3 runs from the conserved cysteine through the conserved F or W. The D gene is left open where the match is weak. Some rows mark clone size as missing; the rest say once, few, many or name a class of expanded clone.

>TRBJ2-6|TRBD1|-|TRBV4-1
CASSLVRDRAFSGANVLTF
TGCGCCAGCAGCCTAGTACGGGACAGGGCCTTCTCTGGGGCCAACGTCCTGACTTTC
>TRBJ1-5|-|few|TRBV28
CASSFRDSHQPQHF
TGTGCCAGCAGTTTTAGAGACAGCCATCAGCCCCAGCATTTT
>TRBJ1-1|-|many|TRBV3-1
CASSLPGPSNTEAFF
TGTGCCAGCAGCCTGCCGGGACCTTCGAACACTGAAGCTTTCTTT
>TRBJ1-6|-|many|TRBV10-3
CAISELRNSPLHF
TGTGCCATCAGTGAGTTGAGGAATTCACCCCTCCACTTT
>TRBJ1-1|-|many|TRBV7-2
CASSLAGRDTEAFF
TGTGCCAGCAGCTTAGCAGGGAGGGACACTGAAGCTTTCTTT
>TRBJ2-4|-|few|TRBV12-3/TRBV12-4
CASSLRDNIQYF
TGTGCCAGCAGCCTCCGGGATAACATTCAGTACTTC
>TRBJ1-6|TRBD1|-|TRBV4-1
CASSRSGGTGNSPLHF
TGCGCCAGCAGCCGCTCCGGCGGGACAGGGAATTCACCCCTCCACTTT
>TRBJ2-4|-|many|TRBV7-2
CASSSRGPRYIQYF
TGTGCCAGCAGCTCCCGGGGCCCGAGGTACATTCAGTACTTC
>TRBJ2-3|TRBD2|many|TRBV6-6
CASSPIPGTSGGRDTQYF
TGTGCCAGCAGCCCAATTCCCGGGACTAGCGGGGGCCGAGATACGCAGTATTTT
>TRBJ2-3|-|few|TRBV6-2/TRBV6-3
CASSPPGGVGTDTQYF
TGTGCCAGCAGCCCCCCCGGGGGCGTCGGCACAGATACGCAGTATTTT
>TRBJ2-7|-|-|TRBV5-1
CASSLRPGFTGEQYF
TGCGCCAGCAGCTTGCGGCCGGGATTTACCGGGGAGCAGTACTTC
>TRBJ2-7|-|many|TRBV9
CASSVAKGYEQYF
TGTGCCAGCAGCGTCGCCAAGGGATACGAGCAGTACTTC
>TRBJ1-1|-|-|TRBV11-1
CASRAGVAAFF
TGTGCCAGTAGGGCGGGTGTGGCCGCTTTCTTT
>TRBJ1-2|TRBD1|many|TRBV25-1
CASSENYPGQNYGYTF
TGTGCCAGCAGTGAAAATTATCCGGGACAGAACTATGGCTACACCTTC
>TRBJ2-5|TRBD1|many|TRBV5-1
CASGPNRGKKTQYF
TGCGCCAGCGGACCGAACAGGGGTAAAAAGACCCAGTACTTC
>TRBJ2-1|-|-|TRBV19
CASSIEGGDIGANEQFF
TGTGCCAGTAGTATAGAGGGCGGGGACATCGGCGCCAATGAGCAGTTCTTC
>TRBJ2-1|-|few|TRBV6-4
CASSDLPSSYNEQFF
TGTGCCAGCAGTGACTTACCGAGCTCCTACAATGAGCAGTTCTTC
>TRBJ2-1|TRBD2|-|TRBV6-5
CASSHGTSGGNNEQFF
TGTGCCAGCAGCCATGGGACTAGCGGGGGAAACAATGAGCAGTTCTTC
>TRBJ2-7|-|many|TRBV11-1
CASSLTQEGYEQYF
TGTGCCAGCAGCTTAACACAGGAAGGCTACGAGCAGTACTTC
>TRBJ2-2|TRBD1|-|TRBV12-3/TRBV12-4
CASSWDSANTGELFF
TGTGCCAGCAGTTGGGACAGCGCGAACACCGGGGAGCTGTTTTTT
>TRBJ2-6|TRBD1|many|TRBV12-3/TRBV12-4
CASRDQGAGGANVLTF
TGTGCCAGCAGAGACCAGGGGGCGGGAGGGGCCAACGTCCTGACTTTC
>TRBJ1-2|TRBD1|few|TRBV20-1
CSASPTGIAGYTF
TGCAGTGCTTCCCCGACAGGGATCGCTGGCTACACCTTC
>TRBJ1-2|-|-|TRBV7-2
CASSIRSGYTF
TGTGCCAGCAGTATCAGGAGTGGCTACACCTTC
>TRBJ2-7|-|few|TRBV20-1
CSARDSGGVSYEQYF
TGCAGTGCTAGAGATAGTGGCGGGGTTTCCTACGAGCAGTACTTC
>TRBJ2-1|-|-|TRBV5-5
CASSFRTQSSYNEQFF
TGTGCCAGCAGCTTTCGTACCCAAAGCTCCTACAATGAGCAGTTCTTC
>TRBJ2-7|-|-|TRBV6-2/TRBV6-3
CASSYHQYEQYF
TGTGCCAGCAGTTATCACCAGTACGAGCAGTACTTC
>TRBJ2-4|TRBD1|many|TRBV10-3
CAISDATGIIGQDIQYF
TGTGCCATCAGCGATGCGACAGGGATAATCGGTCAAGACATTCAGTACTTC
>TRBJ1-1|TRBD1|few|TRBV4-1
CASSREGWGQGNTEAFF
TGCGCCAGCAGCCGAGAGGGTTGGGGACAGGGAAACACTGAAGCTTTCTTT
>TRBJ2-7|-|few|TRBV12-3/TRBV12-4
CASSAPSALGEQYF
TGTGCCAGCAGTGCCCCTAGCGCCCTAGGCGAGCAGTACTTC
>TRBJ2-3|-|few|TRBV24-1
CASDGGDTDTQYF
TGTGCCAGCGACGGCGGGGACACAGATACGCAGTATTTT
>TRBJ1-1|-|few|TRBV2
CASSEVWGLDTEAFF
TGTGCCAGCAGTGAAGTATGGGGTTTAGACACTGAAGCTTTCTTT
>TRBJ1-4|TRBD1|few|TRBV7-2
CASSPGQGGRKKLFF
TGTGCCAGCAGCCCAGGACAGGGCGGAAGGAAAAAACTGTTTTTT
>TRBJ2-3|TRBD2|many|TRBV2
CASGGGPTDTQYF
TGTGCCAGCGGCGGGGGGCCCACAGATACGCAGTATTTT
>TRBJ1-5|-|many|TRBV4-3
CASSRNRDQPQHF
TGCGCCAGCAGCCGGAACAGGGATCAGCCCCAGCATTTT
>TRBJ1-4|-|many|TRBV4-1
CASSQGLQGYTTNEKLFF
TGCGCCAGCAGCCAAGGATTGCAGGGTTACACAACTAATGAAAAACTGTTTTTT
>TRBJ1-6|TRBD1|few|TRBV10-2
CASTGQGMPLHF
TGCGCCAGTACCGGACAGGGGATGCCCCTCCACTTT
>TRBJ1-2|TRBD1|many|TRBV2
CASKTDRGGYTF
TGTGCCAGCAAAACCGACAGGGGGGGCTACACCTTC
>TRBJ2-3|TRBD2|-|TRBV20-1
CSAIAGSTDTQYF
TGCAGTGCTATAGCGGGGAGCACAGATACGCAGTATTTT
>TRBJ1-1|TRBD1|-|TRBV5-6
CASSLLSAGTGLRNTEAFF
TGTGCCAGCAGCTTGCTCTCCGCCGGGACAGGGTTAAGGAACACTGAAGCTTTCTTT
>TRBJ2-7|-|-|TRBV3-1
CASSPQTSSIEQYF
TGTGCCAGCAGCCCTCAGACTAGTTCGATTGAGCAGTACTTC
>TRBJ2-7|TRBD2|-|TRBV6-2/TRBV6-3
CASGGGTTYEQYF
TGTGCCAGCGGGGGGGGGACGACCTACGAGCAGTACTTC
>TRBJ2-7|TRBD1|few|TRBV6-5
CASRYWTGAYEQYF
TGTGCCAGCAGGTACTGGACAGGGGCCTACGAGCAGTACTTC
>TRBJ2-3|TRBD2|few|TRBV18
CASSSGGPSGGDTQYF
TGTGCCAGCTCCTCAGGCGGGCCTAGCGGGGGAGATACGCAGTATTTT